Listed here are 10 T cell receptor beta chains from one sample, sequenced in a study of shared clonotypes between healthy human individuals. Produced via immunoSEQ multiplex PCR; TCRdb's table is partial and in-frame only. In the table there are 560,000 or so clones, approximately 96% of which are singletons. In the naive CD8 group, cells lacked CD45RO and were positively selected for CCR7, so terminally differentiated effector memory CD45RA+ cells were left out. The sample consisted of naive CD8+ T cells sorted from blood. These TCRs come from a woman aged 25 to 39 in good health.

V usage is TRBV6-1 and J usage is TRBJ1-1, with D unclear. CDR1 is MNHNS and CDR2 is SASEGT in the germline V gene. CDR3 length equals 14 residues. The V end lost 4 bases, the J end lost 1 base, and 10 bases lay between the germline ends. Written as DNA, the CDR3 is TGTGCCAGCAGTGCCTGGACTGGGAACACTGAAGCTTTCTTT. It specifies CASSAWTGNTEAFF.

This clone is a singleton in its sample. The same CDR3 arises from other DNA sequences in this sample as well. This chain uses TRBV28 with TRBJ2-1; D call uncertain. The CDR3 covers 11 residues. Germline-derived CDR1 and CDR2 are MDHEN and SYDVKM. V was clipped by 6 bases and J by 10 bases, with 10 bases between them. CDR3 residues: CASSLISEQFF. The CDR3 DNA sequence: TGTGCCAGCAGCCTTATCTCGGAGCAGTTCTTC.

The rearrangement links TRBV7-9 to TRBJ2-6, with 9 positions matching TRBD1. The CDR3 is 16 residues long. The V segment lost 8 bases and the J segment 1 base; nucleotides outside the gene matches: 6. Germline V CDR1 and CDR2: SEHNR, FQNEAQ (reference sequence). The CDR3, as DNA: TGTGCCAGCTTCGGGACAGGGTTTTCTGGGGCCAACGTCCTGACTTTC. This gives the protein CASFGTGFSGANVLTF.

V usage is TRBV11-2 and J usage is TRBJ2-7; D remains ambiguous. The V end lost 1 base, the J end lost 2 bases, and 6 bases lay between the germline ends. The CDR3 runs 13 residues. Germline CDR1 reads SGHAT; CDR2 reads FQNNGV. The CDR3: CASSLGATYEQYF. CDR3 coding DNA: TGTGCCAGCAGCTTAGGGGCCACCTACGAGCAGTACTTC.

The chain carries TRBV27 and TRBJ1-6, with 10 bases matching TRBD1. Unmatched junction bases numbered 6, after V lost 4 bases and J lost 9 bases. This CDR3 is built from 15 residues. The germline gives CDR1 MNHEY, CDR2 SMNVEV (reference sequence). The CDR3 DNA reads as TGTGCCAGCAGTTCTGGGACAGGGGCGCGTTCACCCCTCCACTTT. Translating it yields CASSSGTGARSPLHF.

The rearrangement joins TRBV6-6 to TRBJ1-4; D is ambiguous. The CDR3 is 14 residues long. V was pared by 4 bases and J by 2 bases, with 8 bases between. The V gene's germline CDR1 is MNHNY and CDR2 SVGAGI (reference sequence). CDR3 loop: CASSFAWTNEKLFF. CDR3 nucleotide sequence: TGTGCCAGCAGTTTTGCTTGGACTAATGAAAAACTGTTTTTT.

The chain carries TRBV4-2 and TRBJ2-5, with a weak D call TRBD2 (6 bases). Trimming stripped 0 bases from V and 5 bases from J, with 13 bases between. The CDR3 loop spans 15 amino acids. Germline CDR1 reads LGHNA; CDR2 reads YNFKEQ. The CDR3 DNA is TGTGCCAGCAGCCAAGATCTGGGGGGTTGGGAGACCCAGTACTTC. Protein product: CASSQDLGGWETQYF.

The chain carries TRBV7-9 and TRBJ2-7, with D perhaps matching TRBD1 or TRBD2 (5 bases each). This CDR3 spans 16 amino acids. V was trimmed by 4 bases and J by 3 bases, leaving 19 bases between them. Germline V gene sequence: CDR1 SEHNR, CDR2 FQNEAQ (reference sequence). CDR3 residues: CASSYPVGTRRYEQYF. For the CDR3, the DNA is TGTGCCAGCAGCTACCCGGTCGGGACCAGACGCTACGAGCAGTACTTC.

The rearrangement uses TRBV12-5 and TRBJ2-1; D is uncertain. Trimming pared 5 bases from V and 5 bases from J, leaving 10 bases between. CDR1 LGHNT and CDR2 FRNRAP come from the germline V gene. The CDR3 has 13 amino acids. CDR3: CASGLGDNNEQFF. The CDR3 region has the DNA TGTGCTAGTGGTCTCGGCGATAACAATGAGCAGTTCTTC. The whole variable domain, remainder taken from reference TRBV12-5 and TRBJ2-1, is DARVTQTPRHKVTEMGQEVTMRCQPILGHNTVFWYRQTMMQGLELLAYFRNRAPLDDSGMPKDRFSAEMPDATLATLKIQPSEPRDSAVYFCASGLGDNNEQFFGPGTRLTVL.

V is TRBV2 and J is TRBJ2-7, with D possibly TRBD1 on 6 matching bases. The CDR3 has 11 residues. With 11 bases removed from V and 6 bases from J, the gap between germline ends came to 14 bases. Looked up from germline, CDR1 is SNHLY and CDR2 is FYNNEI. CDR3 protein: CAHRVRSEQYF. In DNA, the CDR3 is TGTGCCCACAGGGTGAGGTCCGAGCAGTACTTC.